This passage covers 24 T cell receptor beta chains from one sample sequenced in a study of blood T cell repertoires in COVID-19. Sequencing used immunoSEQ multiplex PCR; TCRdb keeps in-frame clones, though not all of them. The sample carries fewer than 300,000 clones, approximately 92% recorded once. Sequenced material: peripheral blood. The receptors come from a person under 35 with COVID-19, enrolled during active disease.

In DNA, the CDR3 is TGTGCCAGCAGTAGAGACAGGGGTAGCAATCAGCCCCAGCATTTT. Its translation is CASSRDRGSNQPQHF. The chain uses TRBV28 and TRBJ1-5; 8 bases map to TRBD1. Trimming removed 5 bases from V and 0 bases from J; junction bases left unmatched: 3. This CDR3 is built from 15 residues. Germline loops: CDR1 MDHEN, CDR2 SYDVKM.

The chain is built from TRBV4-1 and TRBJ1-1; D not resolved. Germline V gives CDR1 MGHRA, CDR2 YSYEKL. The length of the CDR3 is 15 residues. V shed 0 bases and J shed 5 bases, with 13 bases lying between them. The CDR3 bases are TGCGCCAGCAGCCAAGACAAAGGCGGGATGACTGAAGCTTTCTTT. It is translated as CASSQDKGGMTEAFF.

This clone was detected once. The chain is built from TRBV24-1 and TRBJ1-5; D gene ambiguous. This CDR3 has 13 residues. The germline V gene has CDR1 KGHDR and CDR2 SFDVKD. V was cut by 5 bases and J by 7 bases, with 11 bases left in between. The CDR3 here is CATSVAGGQPQHF. The CDR3 DNA is TGTGCCACCAGTGTGGCAGGCGGGCAGCCCCAGCATTTT.

The V gene is TRBV7-9, the J gene TRBJ2-7; D possibly corresponds to TRBD2 (6 bases). The V gene lost 5 bases and the J gene lost 0 bases, with 14 bases spanning the gap. The CDR3 is 15 amino acids. Germline V gene sequence: CDR1 SEHNR, CDR2 FQNEAQ (reference sequence). The CDR3 bases are TGTGCCAGCAGCCCATGGACTACAAGCTCCTACGAGCAGTACTTC. Translating gives CASSPWTTSSYEQYF.

This chain joins TRBV13 and TRBJ2-3, with 9 bases matching TRBD1. The V gene's germline CDR1 is PRHDT and CDR2 FYEKMQ (reference sequence). This CDR3 spans 15 amino acids. J lost 3 bases, V lost 1 base, and 2 bases had no gene match. In nucleotides, the CDR3 is TGTGCCAGCAGCTTAGCTGGGACAGGGACAGATACGCAGTATTTT. It specifies CASSLAGTGTDTQYF.

The chain employs TRBV6-2 or TRBV6-3 and TRBJ2-3, with 10 bases that match TRBD2. Germline lookup yields CDR1 MNHEY and CDR2 SVGEGT. There are 15 residues in the CDR3. J gave up 5 bases and V 5 bases, and 7 bases lay outside the gene matches. This chain's CDR3 is CASSRLAGRKDTQYF. For the CDR3, the DNA is TGTGCCAGCAGTCGACTAGCGGGCCGCAAAGATACGCAGTATTTT.

J is TRBJ2-7 and V is TRBV4-3, with D perhaps TRBD1 (6 bases). The V gene lost 0 bases and the J gene lost 4 bases, with 13 bases spanning the gap. This CDR3 has 15 residues. Germline-derived CDR1 and CDR2 are LGHNA and YSLEER. The CDR3 coding sequence is TGCGCCAGCAGCCAAGATCTCCCGGACAGTTACGAGCAGTACTTC. The encoded protein is CASSQDLPDSYEQYF.

Concerning this clone itself: At one boundary the junction diverges from the germline segment, which might be a read error. The sample carries other DNA sequences with the same CDR3. The J gene is TRBJ2-3, the V gene TRBV3-1 (or the pseudogene TRBV3-2); 12 positions agree with TRBD2. The V gene's germline CDR1 is LGHDT and CDR2 YNNKEL (reference sequence). The CDR3 has 14 residues. The CDR3 is CASRRLAGADTQYF. The CDR3 DNA is TGCGCCAGCAGGAGACTAGCGGGGGCGGATACGCAGTATTTT.

This clone came up once. The chain has TRBV10-2 and TRBJ2-5, with TRBD1 matching 8 bases. Trimming took 6 bases from V and 5 from J; bases not matched to a gene: 14. The CDR3 is 16 residues long. CDR1 WSHSY and CDR2 SAAADI come from the germline V gene. CDR3 protein: CASRDIQDRGWETQYF. CDR3 DNA sequence: TGCGCCAGCAGGGATATTCAAGACAGGGGTTGGGAGACCCAGTACTTC.

The V and J genes are TRBV3-1 (or the pseudogene TRBV3-2) and TRBJ2-1; TRBD2 matches 14 bases. The CDR3 loop spans 16 amino acids. Germline assignment: CDR1 LGHDT and CDR2 YNNKEL (reference sequence). V lost 4 bases to trimming and J lost 2 bases; unmatched junction nucleotides: 1. CDR3 sequence reads: CASSPGLAGAYNEQFF. CDR3 coding DNA: TGTGCCAGCAGCCCGGGACTAGCGGGGGCCTACAATGAGCAGTTCTTC.

The CDR3 sequence: CASSTGGGQPQHF. In DNA, the CDR3 is TGTGCCAGTAGTACAGGGGGCGGTCAGCCCCAGCATTTT. The chain employs TRBV19 and TRBJ1-5, with 8 nucleotides matching TRBD1. V lost 4 bases and J lost 6; bases outside the gene matches: 2. Germline V gives CDR1 LNHDA, CDR2 SQIVND (reference sequence). The CDR3 spans 13 residues.

The chain uses TRBV5-5 and TRBJ2-2; no clear D. Per the germline V gene, CDR1 is SGHKS and CDR2 is YYEKEE (reference sequence). The V end was cut by 0 bases, the J end by 0 bases, with 6 bases between. This CDR3 spans 15 amino acids. CDR3 in amino acids: CASSLVPTNTGELFF. The DNA for the CDR3 is TGTGCCAGCAGCTTGGTCCCCACGAACACCGGGGAGCTGTTTTTT.

This clone has only one observation. CDR3 residues: CASSKVGSGGAYNEQFF. CDR3 sequence (DNA): TGTGCCAGCAGCAAAGTGGGTAGCGGGGGCGCCTACAATGAGCAGTTCTTC. The chain links TRBV21-1 to TRBJ2-1; TRBD2 is the table's D call, not checked against the DNA. TRBV21-1 has pseudogene status. The CDR3 has 17 amino acids.

The chain employs TRBV27 and TRBJ1-1, with D possibly matching TRBD1 (6 bases). This CDR3 region has 17 residues. Germline assignment: CDR1 MNHEY and CDR2 SMNVEV (reference sequence). Deletions cut 5 bases from V and 0 bases from J, with 19 bases between. The CDR3 nucleotides are TGTGCCAGCAGTCCTTATGGACAGCGGGGTTTGAACACTGAAGCTTTCTTT. As protein: CASSPYGQRGLNTEAFF.

The chain employs TRBV5-5 and TRBJ2-1; 7 bases fit TRBD1. This CDR3 comprises 12 residues. CDR1 SGHKS and CDR2 YYEKEE come from the germline V gene (reference sequence). V was clipped by 1 base and J by 9 bases; unmatched bases: 1. The CDR3 sequence: CASSLTGAEQFF. The CDR3 DNA sequence: TGTGCCAGCAGCTTGACAGGGGCTGAGCAGTTCTTC.

This rearrangement joins TRBV24-1 to TRBJ2-1; 9 bases match TRBD2. From germline, CDR1 is KGHDR and CDR2 SFDVKD. V lost 3 bases to trimming and J lost 5 bases; unmatched junction nucleotides: 7. CDR3 length: 16 residues. The CDR3, as DNA: TGTGCCACCAGTGATCCTAGCGGGATACGAAACAATGAGCAGTTCTTC. As protein: CATSDPSGIRNNEQFF.

This chain links TRBV9 with TRBJ2-5; D unresolved. Germline-derived CDR1 and CDR2 are SGDLS and YYNGEE. CDR3 length: 14 amino acids. With 4 bases removed from V and 0 bases from J, the gap between germline ends came to 10 bases. CDR3 sequence: CASSMSQNQETQYF. CDR3 DNA sequence: TGTGCCAGCAGCATGTCACAGAACCAAGAGACCCAGTACTTC.

The rearrangement joins TRBV25-1 to TRBJ1-5; D ambiguous. The CDR3 runs to 16 residues. V dropped 5 bases and J dropped 5 bases, with 19 bases sitting between them. Per germline, CDR1 MGHDK and CDR2 SYGVNS. CDR3 sequence (DNA): TGTGCCAGCAGTAAGGAGGGTGAAGGAGTAGATCAGCCCCAGCATTTT. The encoded protein is CASSKEGEGVDQPQHF.

In this sample, this clone turned up once. V gene TRBV7-2 combines with J gene TRBJ1-1; 10 bases line up with TRBD1. The CDR3 runs to 13 residues. V shed 5 bases and J 4 bases; nucleotides not matched to a gene: 1. Germline CDR1 is SGHTA and CDR2 is FQGNSA. The CDR3 reads CASSRTGGTEAFF. CDR3 nucleotides: TGTGCCAGCAGCCGGACAGGGGGCACTGAAGCTTTCTTT.

The rearrangement uses TRBV6-1 and TRBJ1-2, with 11 bases that match TRBD1. The CDR3 is 16 residues long. The J segment lost 5 bases and the V segment lost 3 bases, leaving 8 bases of the junction unmatched. Germline assignment: CDR1 MNHNS and CDR2 SASEGT. In DNA, the CDR3 is TGTGCCAGCAGTGACACCTCCGGGACAGGGGGTTATGGCTACACCTTC. Protein: CASSDTSGTGGYGYTF.

A single count supports this clone. The chain combines TRBV4-2 with TRBJ2-2; TRBD2 aligns across 12 bases. Trimming took 1 base from V and 5 from J; bases not matched to a gene: 8. Germline CDR1 and CDR2: LGHNA and YNFKEQ. The CDR3 length is 18 residues. The CDR3 sequence: CASSQVTSGRVGTGELFF. CDR3 DNA: TGTGCCAGCAGCCAAGTGACTAGCGGGAGAGTTGGGACCGGGGAGCTGTTTTTT.

The count of this clone is one. V and J are TRBV2 and TRBJ1-5; D is possibly TRBD1 (5 bases). Trimming shortened V by 3 bases and J by 4 bases, and 16 bases separated the two germline ends. This CDR3 has 16 amino acids. The germline CDR1 and CDR2 sequences are SNHLY and FYNNEI. The CDR3 coding sequence is TGTGCCAGCAGTGATAACAGGCAATTAGGAAATCAGCCCCAGCATTTT. It specifies CASSDNRQLGNQPQHF. Supplemented by reference TRBV2 and TRBJ1-5, the full variable domain reads EPEVTQTPSHQVTQMGQEVILRCVPISNHLYFYWYRQILGQKVEFLVSFYNNEISEKSEIFDDQFSVERPDGSNFTLKIRSTKLEDSAMYFCASSDNRQLGNQPQHFGDGTRLSIL.

With respect to this clone: A read error may account for a junction end that differs from germline. The chain employs TRBV7-9 and TRBJ1-2; 7 nucleotides match TRBD1. This CDR3 has 12 residues. Germline V gives CDR1 SEHNR, CDR2 FQNEAQ (reference sequence). The CDR3 spells CASSLVGQVPIF. For the CDR3, the DNA is TGTGCCAGCAGCTTAGTAGGACAGGTTCCTATCTTC. Complete variable domain (other parts from reference TRBV7-9 and TRBJ1-2): DTGVSQNPRHKITKRGQNVTFRCDPISEHNRLYWYRQTLGQGPEFLTYFQNEAQLEKSRLLSDRFSAERPKGSFSTLEIQRTEQGDSAMYLCASSLVGQVPIFGSGTRLTVV.

The CDR3 loop is CASSSEQAFNEKLFF. CDR3 coding DNA: TGTGCCAGCAGTTCCGAACAGGCCTTCAATGAAAAACTGTTTTTT. This rearrangement joins TRBV28 to TRBJ1-4, with a possible D match to TRBD1 (5 bases). Germline CDR1 reads MDHEN; CDR2 reads SYDVKM. The germline V and J ends were trimmed by 4 bases and 5 bases, with 14 bases remaining between them. This CDR3 contains 15 residues.